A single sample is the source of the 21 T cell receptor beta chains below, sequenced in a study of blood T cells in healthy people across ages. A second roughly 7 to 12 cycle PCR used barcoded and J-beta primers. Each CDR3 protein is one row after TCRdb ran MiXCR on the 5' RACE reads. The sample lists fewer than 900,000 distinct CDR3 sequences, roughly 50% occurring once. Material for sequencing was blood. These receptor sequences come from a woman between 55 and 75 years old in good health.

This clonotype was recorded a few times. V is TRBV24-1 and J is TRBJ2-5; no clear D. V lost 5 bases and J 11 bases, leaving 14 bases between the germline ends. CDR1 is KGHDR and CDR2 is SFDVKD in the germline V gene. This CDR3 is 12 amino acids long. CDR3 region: CATSVTYNEQYF. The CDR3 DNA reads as TGTGCCACCAGTGTCACTTACAATGAGCAGTACTTC.

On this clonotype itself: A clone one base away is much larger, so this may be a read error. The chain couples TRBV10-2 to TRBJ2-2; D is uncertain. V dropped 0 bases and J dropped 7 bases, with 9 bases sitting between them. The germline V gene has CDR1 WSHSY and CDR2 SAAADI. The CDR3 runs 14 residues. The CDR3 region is CASSESLALGELFF. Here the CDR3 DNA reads TGCGCCAGCAGTGAGTCGTTGGCCCTCGGGGAGCTGTTTTTT.

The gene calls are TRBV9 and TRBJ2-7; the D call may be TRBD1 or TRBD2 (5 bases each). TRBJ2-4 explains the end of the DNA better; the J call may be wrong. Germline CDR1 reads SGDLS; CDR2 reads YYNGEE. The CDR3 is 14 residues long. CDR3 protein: CASSVGTEKNIQYF. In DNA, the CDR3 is TGTGCCAGCAGCGTTGGGACGGAGAAAAACATTCAGTACTTC.

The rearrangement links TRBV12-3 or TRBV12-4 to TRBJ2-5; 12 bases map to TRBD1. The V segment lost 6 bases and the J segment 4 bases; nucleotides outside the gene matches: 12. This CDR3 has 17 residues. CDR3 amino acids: CASSHKAGTGGRETQYF. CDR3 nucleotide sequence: TGTGCCAGCAGCCATAAGGCCGGGACAGGGGGCCGAGAGACCCAGTACTTC.

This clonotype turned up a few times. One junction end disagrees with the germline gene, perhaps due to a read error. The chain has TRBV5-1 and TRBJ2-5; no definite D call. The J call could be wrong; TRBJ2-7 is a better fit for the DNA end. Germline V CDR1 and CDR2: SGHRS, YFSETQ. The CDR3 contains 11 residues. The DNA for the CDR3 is TGCGCCTGCAGCAACGGCGTCGAGCAGTACTTC. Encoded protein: CACSNGVEQYF.

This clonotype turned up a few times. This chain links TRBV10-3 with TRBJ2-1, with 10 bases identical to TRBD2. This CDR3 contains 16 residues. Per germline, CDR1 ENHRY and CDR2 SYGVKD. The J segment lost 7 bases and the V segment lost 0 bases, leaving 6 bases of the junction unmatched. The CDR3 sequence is CAISESLAGVRNEQFF. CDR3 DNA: TGTGCCATCAGTGAGTCTCTAGCGGGAGTGAGGAATGAGCAGTTCTTC.

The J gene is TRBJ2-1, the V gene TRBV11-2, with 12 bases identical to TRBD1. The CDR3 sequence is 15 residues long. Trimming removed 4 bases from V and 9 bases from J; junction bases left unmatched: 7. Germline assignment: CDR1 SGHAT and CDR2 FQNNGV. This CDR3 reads CASSSRDRGRSEQFF. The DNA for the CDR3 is TGTGCCAGCAGCTCCCGGGACAGGGGGCGAAGTGAGCAGTTCTTC.

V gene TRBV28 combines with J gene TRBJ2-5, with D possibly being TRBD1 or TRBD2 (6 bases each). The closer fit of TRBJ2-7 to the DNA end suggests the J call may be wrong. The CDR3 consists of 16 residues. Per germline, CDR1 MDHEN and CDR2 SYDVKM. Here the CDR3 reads CASSPTGRGLGYEQYF. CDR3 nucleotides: TGTGCCAGCAGTCCAACAGGGCGGGGATTAGGTTACGAGCAGTACTTC.

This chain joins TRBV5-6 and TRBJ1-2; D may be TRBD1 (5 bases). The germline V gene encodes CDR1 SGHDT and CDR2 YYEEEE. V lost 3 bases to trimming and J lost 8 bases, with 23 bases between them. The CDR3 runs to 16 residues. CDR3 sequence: CASSWGPAEGGRGYTF. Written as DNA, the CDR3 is TGTGCCAGCAGCTGGGGCCCGGCGGAAGGAGGACGAGGCTACACCTTC.

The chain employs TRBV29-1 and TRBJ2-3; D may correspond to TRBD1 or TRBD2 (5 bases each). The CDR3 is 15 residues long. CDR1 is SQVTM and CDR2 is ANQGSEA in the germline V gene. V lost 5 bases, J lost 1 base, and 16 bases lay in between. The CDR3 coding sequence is TGCAGCGTTTCGTTTACTCTGGGGGGCACAGATACGCAGTATTTT. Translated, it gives CSVSFTLGGTDTQYF.

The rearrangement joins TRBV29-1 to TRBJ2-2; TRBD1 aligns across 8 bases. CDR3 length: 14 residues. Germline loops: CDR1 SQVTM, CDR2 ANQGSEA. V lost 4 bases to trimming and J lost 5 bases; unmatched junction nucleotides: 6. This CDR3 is CSVVRDRWTGELFF. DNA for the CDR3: TGCAGCGTTGTAAGGGACAGGTGGACCGGGGAGCTGTTTTTT.

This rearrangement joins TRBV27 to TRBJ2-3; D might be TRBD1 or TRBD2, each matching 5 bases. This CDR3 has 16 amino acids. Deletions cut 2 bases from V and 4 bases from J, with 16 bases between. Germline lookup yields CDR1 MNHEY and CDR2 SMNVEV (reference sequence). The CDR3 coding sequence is TGTGCCAGCAGTTTACGACCGGGACGTCCCTCAGATACGCAGTATTTT. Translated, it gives CASSLRPGRPSDTQYF.

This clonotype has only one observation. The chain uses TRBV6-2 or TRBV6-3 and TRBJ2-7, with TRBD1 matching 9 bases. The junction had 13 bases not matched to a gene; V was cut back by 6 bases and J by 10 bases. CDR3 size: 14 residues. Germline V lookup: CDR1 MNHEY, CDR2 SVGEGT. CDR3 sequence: CASRGTGGVEAQYF. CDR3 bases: TGTGCCAGCAGGGGTACAGGGGGCGTTGAGGCCCAGTACTTC.

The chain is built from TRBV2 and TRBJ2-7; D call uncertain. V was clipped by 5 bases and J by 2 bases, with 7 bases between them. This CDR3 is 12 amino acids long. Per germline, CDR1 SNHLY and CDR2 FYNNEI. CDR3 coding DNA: TGTGCCAGCAGTCGATTCCCCTACGAGCAGTACTTC. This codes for CASSRFPYEQYF. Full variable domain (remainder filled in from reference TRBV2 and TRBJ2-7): EPEVTQTPSHQVTQMGQEVILRCVPISNHLYFYWYRQILGQKVEFLVSFYNNEISEKSEIFDDQFSVERPDGSNFTLKIRSTKLEDSAMYFCASSRFPYEQYFGPGTRLTVT.

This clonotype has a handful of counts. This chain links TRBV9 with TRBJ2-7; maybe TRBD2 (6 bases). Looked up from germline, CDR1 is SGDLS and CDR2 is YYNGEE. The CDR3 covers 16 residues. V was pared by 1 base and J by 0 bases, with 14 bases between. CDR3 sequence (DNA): TGTGCCAGCAGCGTATTAGCGGCCGGGGCCTCCTACGAGCAGTACTTC. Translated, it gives CASSVLAAGASYEQYF.

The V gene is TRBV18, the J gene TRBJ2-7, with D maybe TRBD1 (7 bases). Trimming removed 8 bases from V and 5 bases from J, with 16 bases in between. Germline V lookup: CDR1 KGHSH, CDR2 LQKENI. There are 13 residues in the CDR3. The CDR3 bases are TGTGCCAGCGCTCGAGACAGGGAGGACGAGCAGTACTTC. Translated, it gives CASARDREDEQYF. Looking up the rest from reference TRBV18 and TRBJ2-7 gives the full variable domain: NAGVMQNPRHLVRRRGQEARLRCSPMKGHSHVYWYRQLPEEGLKFMVYLQKENIIDESGMPKERFSAEFPKEGPSILRIQQVVRGDSAAYFCASARDREDEQYFGPGTRLTVT.

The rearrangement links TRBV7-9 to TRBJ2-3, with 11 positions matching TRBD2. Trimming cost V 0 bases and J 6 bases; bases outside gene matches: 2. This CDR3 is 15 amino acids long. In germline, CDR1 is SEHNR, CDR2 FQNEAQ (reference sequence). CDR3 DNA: TGTGCCAGCAGCTTAGCTAGCGGGAGGGCGGATACGCAGTATTTT. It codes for CASSLASGRADTQYF.

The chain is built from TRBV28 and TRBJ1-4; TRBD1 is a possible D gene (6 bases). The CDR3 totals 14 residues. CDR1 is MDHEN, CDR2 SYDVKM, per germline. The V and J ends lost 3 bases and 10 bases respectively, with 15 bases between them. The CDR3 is CASSLARKTGKLFF. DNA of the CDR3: TGTGCCAGCAGTTTGGCCCGCAAGACAGGAAAACTGTTTTTT.

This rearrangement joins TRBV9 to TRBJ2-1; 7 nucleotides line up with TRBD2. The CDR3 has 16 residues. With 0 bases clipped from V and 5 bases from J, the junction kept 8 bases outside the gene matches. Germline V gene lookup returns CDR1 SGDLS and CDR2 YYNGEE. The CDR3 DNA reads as TGTGCCAGCAGCGTAGGAGGGCGGGAGTGGGACAATGAGCAGTTCTTC. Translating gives CASSVGGREWDNEQFF.

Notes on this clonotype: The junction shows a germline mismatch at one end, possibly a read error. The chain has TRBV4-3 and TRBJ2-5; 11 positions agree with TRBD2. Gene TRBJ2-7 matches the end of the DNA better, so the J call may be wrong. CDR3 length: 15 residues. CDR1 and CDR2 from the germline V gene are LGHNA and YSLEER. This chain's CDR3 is CAGSRGTSGAYEQYF. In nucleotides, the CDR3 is TGCGCCGGCAGCCGGGGGACTAGCGGAGCCTACGAGCAGTACTTC.

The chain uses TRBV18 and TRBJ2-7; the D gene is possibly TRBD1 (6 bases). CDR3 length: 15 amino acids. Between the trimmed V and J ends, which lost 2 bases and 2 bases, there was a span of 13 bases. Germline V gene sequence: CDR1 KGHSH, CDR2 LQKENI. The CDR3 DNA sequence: TGTGCCAGCTCACCAGGACAGACGAAGACCTACGAGCAGTACTTC. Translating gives CASSPGQTKTYEQYF.